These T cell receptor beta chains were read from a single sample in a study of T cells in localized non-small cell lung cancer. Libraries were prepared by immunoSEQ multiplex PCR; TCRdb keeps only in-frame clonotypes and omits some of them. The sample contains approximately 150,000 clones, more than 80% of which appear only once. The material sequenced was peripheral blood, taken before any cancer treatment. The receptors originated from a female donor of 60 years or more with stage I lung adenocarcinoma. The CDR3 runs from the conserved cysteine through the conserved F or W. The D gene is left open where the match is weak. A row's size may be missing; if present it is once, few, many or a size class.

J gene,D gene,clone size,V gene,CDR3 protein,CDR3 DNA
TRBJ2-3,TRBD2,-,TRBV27,CASSFASGRPDTQYF,TGTGCCAGCAGTTTTGCCAGCGGGAGACCAGATACGCAGTATTTT
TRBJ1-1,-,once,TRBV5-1,CASRSDRGVEAFF,TGCGCCAGCAGGAGCGACAGAGGGGTTGAAGCTTTCTTT
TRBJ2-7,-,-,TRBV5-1,CASSLAGQSHEQYF,TGCGCCAGCAGCTTGGCCGGGCAGTCCCACGAGCAGTACTTC
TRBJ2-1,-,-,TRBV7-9,CASSLGLAYNEQFF,TGTGCCAGCAGCTTAGGACTGGCCTACAATGAGCAGTTCTTC
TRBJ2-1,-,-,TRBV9,CASSVRLASYNEQFF,TGTGCCAGCAGCGTAAGGCTAGCTTCCTACAATGAGCAGTTCTTC
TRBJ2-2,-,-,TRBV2,CASSATGRAGELFF,TGTGCCAGCAGTGCGACCGGGCGGGCCGGGGAGCTGTTTTTT
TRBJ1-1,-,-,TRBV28,CAAAGYTEAFF,TGTGCGGCGGCGGGATACACTGAAGCTTTCTTT
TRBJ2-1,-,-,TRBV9,CASSPMDGGLEFF,TGTGCCAGCAGCCCAATGGACGGGGGCTTAGAGTTCTTC
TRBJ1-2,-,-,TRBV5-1,CASRPTEFYGYTF,TGCGCCAGCAGACCAACAGAGTTCTATGGCTACACCTTC
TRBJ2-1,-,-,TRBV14,CASSHFNEQFF,TGTGCCAGCAGCCACTTCAATGAGCAGTTCTTC
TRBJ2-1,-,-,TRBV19,CASTLAPYNEQFF,TGTGCCAGTACTCTTGCGCCCTACAATGAGCAGTTCTTC
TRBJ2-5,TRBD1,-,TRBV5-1,CASSSGQGQETQYF,TGCGCCAGCAGCTCGGGACAGGGGCAAGAGACCCAGTACTTC
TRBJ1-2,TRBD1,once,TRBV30,CAWSDRDYGYTF,TGTGCCTGGAGCGACAGGGACTATGGCTACACCTTC
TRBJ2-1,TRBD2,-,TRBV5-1,CASSLYPSGLAGGIDNEQFF,TGCGCCAGCAGCTTGTATCCCTCGGGGTTAGCGGGAGGAATTGACAATGAGCAGTTCTTC
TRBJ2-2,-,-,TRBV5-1,CASSSIFPGAHGSTGELFF,TGCGCCAGCAGCTCGATATTCCCTGGGGCACACGGATCCACCGGGGAGCTGTTTTTT
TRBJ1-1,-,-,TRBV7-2,CASSFGSLSGTEAFF,TGTGCCAGCAGCTTTGGGAGTCTCTCAGGCACTGAAGCTTTCTTT
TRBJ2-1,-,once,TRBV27,CASSSRTPSTYNEQFF,TGTGCCAGCAGTTCCAGGACACCCTCAACCTACAATGAGCAGTTCTTC
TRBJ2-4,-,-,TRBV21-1,CASSKLAGGGSKNIQYF,TGTGCCAGCAGCAAACTAGCGGGAGGGGGGTCCAAAAACATTCAGTACTTC
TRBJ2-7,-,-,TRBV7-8,CASSPWSAYEQYF,TGTGCCAGCAGCCCCTGGTCTGCCTACGAGCAGTACTTC
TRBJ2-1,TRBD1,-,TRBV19,CASSIGQGWNEQFF,TGTGCCAGTAGTATTGGACAGGGGTGGAATGAGCAGTTCTTC
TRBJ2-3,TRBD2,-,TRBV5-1,CASSPQGLAGGTDTQYF,TGCGCCAGCAGCCCACAAGGACTAGCGGGAGGAACAGATACGCAGTATTTT
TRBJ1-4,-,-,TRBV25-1,CASSEWPIREKLFF,TGTGCCAGCAGTGAATGGCCTATACGGGAAAAACTGTTTTTT
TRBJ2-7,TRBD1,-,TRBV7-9,CASSLGGQGVDEQYF,TGTGCCAGCAGCTTGGGGGGACAGGGGGTAGACGAGCAGTACTTC
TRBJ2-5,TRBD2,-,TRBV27,CASIPSGGMETQYF,TGTGCCAGCATTCCGAGCGGGGGAATGGAGACCCAGTACTTC
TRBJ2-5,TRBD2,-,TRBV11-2,CASSPSGGGETQYF,TGTGCCAGCAGCCCATCGGGGGGAGGCGAGACCCAGTACTTC
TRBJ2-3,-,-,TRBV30,CAWEHGVDTQYF,TGTGCCTGGGAGCACGGGGTCGATACGCAGTATTTT
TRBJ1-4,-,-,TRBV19,CASSLPQGPNEKLFF,TGTGCCAGTAGTCTGCCCCAGGGGCCTAATGAAAAACTGTTTTTT
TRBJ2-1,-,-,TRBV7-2,CASSLSPGYNEQFF,TGTGCCAGCAGCTTAAGCCCGGGATACAATGAGCAGTTCTTC
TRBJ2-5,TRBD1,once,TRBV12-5,CASGQDRGLALGLETQYF,TGTGCTAGTGGTCAGGACAGGGGGCTAGCCCTGGGGCTGGAGACCCAGTACTTC
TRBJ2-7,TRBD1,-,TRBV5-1,CASSLAGGLYEQYF,TGCGCCAGCAGCTTAGCAGGGGGCCTCTACGAGCAGTACTTC
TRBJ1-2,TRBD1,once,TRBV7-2,CASRSTGAVGYGYTF,TGTGCCAGCAGGTCGACAGGGGCGGTGGGCTATGGCTACACCTTC
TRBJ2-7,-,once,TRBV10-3,CAISGLYEQYF,TGTGCCATCAGTGGGCTTTACGAGCAGTACTTC
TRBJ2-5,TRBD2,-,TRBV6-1,CASSGYSGRNRETQYF,TGTGCCAGCAGTGGATATAGCGGGAGGAACAGGGAGACCCAGTACTTC
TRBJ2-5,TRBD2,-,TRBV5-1,CASSLALAGGSGETQYF,TGCGCCAGCAGCTTGGCCCTAGCGGGAGGTAGCGGCGAGACCCAGTACTTC
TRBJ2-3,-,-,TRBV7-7,CASSLADRGTDTQYF,TGTGCTAGCAGCTTAGCGGACAGAGGCACAGATACGCAGTATTTT
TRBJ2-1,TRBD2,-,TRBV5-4,CASSLGLAGVRDEQFF,TGTGCCAGCAGCTTAGGTCTAGCGGGAGTGCGGGATGAGCAGTTCTTC
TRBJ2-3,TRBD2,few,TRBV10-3,CAISENLGLAGIGGDTQYF,TGTGCCATCAGTGAGAACCTGGGACTAGCGGGGATAGGGGGAGATACGCAGTATTTT
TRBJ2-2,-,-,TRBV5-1,CASSLRLEVGELFF,TGCGCCAGCAGCTTGAGACTAGAGGTCGGGGAGCTGTTTTTT
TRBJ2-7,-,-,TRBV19,CASSLAQVPYEQYF,TGTGCCAGTAGTCTAGCCCAAGTACCTTACGAGCAGTACTTC
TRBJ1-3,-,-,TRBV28,CASSSIGLQGDRNTIYF,TGTGCCAGCAGTTCAATAGGTCTACAGGGTGATAGAAACACCATATATTTT
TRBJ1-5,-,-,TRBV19,CASSTGTFAGQPQHF,TGTGCCAGTAGTACCGGGACCTTCGCCGGTCAGCCCCAGCATTTT
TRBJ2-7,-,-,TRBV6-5,CASSSPWEYEQYF,TGTGCCAGCAGTTCTCCTTGGGAGTACGAGCAGTACTTC
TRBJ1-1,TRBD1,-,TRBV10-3,CATQGLMFTEAFF,TGTGCCACACAGGGGTTAATGTTCACTGAAGCTTTCTTT
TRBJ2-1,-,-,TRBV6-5,CASSYSTPLANEQFF,TGTGCCAGCAGTTACTCGACACCGCTAGCCAATGAGCAGTTCTTC
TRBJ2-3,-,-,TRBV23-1,CASSQVNTLKHTQYF,TGCGCCAGCAGTCAAGTGAACACTCTTAAGCATACGCAGTATTTT
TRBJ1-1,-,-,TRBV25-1,CASSDGTVRVPEAFF,TGTGCCAGCAGTGATGGAACAGTCAGGGTCCCTGAAGCTTTCTTT
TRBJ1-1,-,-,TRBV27,CASSWTGNTEAFF,TGTGCCAGCAGTTGGACTGGGAACACTGAAGCTTTCTTT
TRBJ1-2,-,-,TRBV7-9,CASSPARDGVWGYTF,TGTGCCAGCAGCCCAGCACGGGACGGCGTTTGGGGCTACACCTTC
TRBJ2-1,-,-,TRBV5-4,CASSAQLGSYNEQFF,TGTGCCAGCAGCGCACAACTAGGTTCCTACAATGAGCAGTTCTTC
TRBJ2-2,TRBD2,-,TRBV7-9,CASSVWREWVTGELFF,TGTGCCAGCAGCGTCTGGCGGGAGTGGGTCACCGGGGAGCTGTTTTTT
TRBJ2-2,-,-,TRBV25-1,CASSRGGQGSGELFF,TGTGCCAGCAGTCGGGGTGGTCAGGGCTCCGGGGAGCTGTTTTTT
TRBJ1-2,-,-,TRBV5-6,CASSPGTVNYGYTF,TGTGCCAGCAGCCCCGGGACGGTCAACTATGGCTACACCTTC
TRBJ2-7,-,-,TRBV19,CASSMGGARNEQYF,TGTGCCAGTAGTATGGGGGGCGCTCGGAACGAGCAGTACTTC
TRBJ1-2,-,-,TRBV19,CASSGQDLNYGYTF,TGTGCCAGTTCTGGACAAGACCTTAACTATGGCTACACCTTC
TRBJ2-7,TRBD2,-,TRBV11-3,CASSRAGDEQYF,TGTGCCAGCAGTCGAGCGGGAGACGAGCAGTACTTC
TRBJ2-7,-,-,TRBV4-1,CASSQDDGPYEQYF,TGCGCCAGCAGCCAAGATGACGGGCCCTACGAGCAGTACTTC
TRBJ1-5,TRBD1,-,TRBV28,CASSSRQGNQPQHF,TGTGCCAGCAGTTCTCGACAGGGGAATCAGCCCCAGCATTTT
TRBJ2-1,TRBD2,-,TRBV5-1,CASSPTPGLAGGREQFF,TGCGCCAGCAGCCCAACTCCGGGACTAGCGGGAGGGCGGGAGCAGTTCTTC